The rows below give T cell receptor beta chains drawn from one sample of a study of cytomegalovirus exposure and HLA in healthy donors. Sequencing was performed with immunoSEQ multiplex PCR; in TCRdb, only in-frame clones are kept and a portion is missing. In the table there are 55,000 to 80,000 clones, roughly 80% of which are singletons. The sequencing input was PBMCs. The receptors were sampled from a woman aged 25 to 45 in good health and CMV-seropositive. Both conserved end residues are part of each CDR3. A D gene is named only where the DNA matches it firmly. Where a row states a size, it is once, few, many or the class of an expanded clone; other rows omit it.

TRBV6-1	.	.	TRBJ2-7	TGTGCCAGCAAGGTCCGGGGAGGATACGAGCAGTACTTC	CASKVRGGYEQYF
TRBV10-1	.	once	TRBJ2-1	TGCGCCAGCAGTGAGTACAGGGAAAGGGGCAATGAGCAGTTCTTC	CASSEYRERGNEQFF
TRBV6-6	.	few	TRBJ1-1	TGTGCCAGCAGCGCGGACAGCGAAGCTTTCTTT	CASSADSEAFF
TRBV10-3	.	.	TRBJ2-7	TGTGCCATCAGTGAGGTAGTGGGGCCCTACGAGCAGTACTTC	CAISEVVGPYEQYF
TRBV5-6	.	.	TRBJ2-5	TGTGCCAGCAGCTTGGGGCTGGAAGAGACCCAGTACTTC	CASSLGLEETQYF
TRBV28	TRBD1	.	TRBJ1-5	TGTGCCAGCAGGGCTTACAGGGGGGATCAGCCCCAGCATTTT	CASRAYRGDQPQHF
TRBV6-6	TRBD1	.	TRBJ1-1	TGTGCCAGCAGGGCCGGGACAGGGTTCTATGAAGCTTTCTTT	CASRAGTGFYEAFF
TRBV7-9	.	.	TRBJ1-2	TGTGCCAGCAGCTTAGCGAGGTGGGGGCGGGCCTATGGCTACACCTTC	CASSLARWGRAYGYTF
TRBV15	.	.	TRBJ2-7	TGTGCCACCAGCGTCAGCGGAGGGGACTACGAGCAGTACTTC	CATSVSGGDYEQYF
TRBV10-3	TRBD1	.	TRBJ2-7	TGTGCCATCAGATGGGGACAGGGAGCCTACGAGCAGTACTTC	CAIRWGQGAYEQYF
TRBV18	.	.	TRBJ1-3	TGTGCCAGCTCACCAGGTACTCTTGGAAACACCATATATTTT	CASSPGTLGNTIYF
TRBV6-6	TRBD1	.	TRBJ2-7	TGTGCCAGCAGTCAACAAATCGGGACAGGGACCTACGAGCAGTACTTC	CASSQQIGTGTYEQYF
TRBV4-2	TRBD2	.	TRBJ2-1	TGTGCCGTTGCCGGGACTAGCGGGAGGGGTGAGCAGTTCTTC	CAVAGTSGRGEQFF
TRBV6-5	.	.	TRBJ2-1	TGTGCCAGCAGTCCTAGAATAAATGAGCAGTTCTTC	CASSPRINEQFF
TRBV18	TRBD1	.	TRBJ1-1	TGTGCCAGCTCACCGGGACAGGCGAACACTGAAGCTTTCTTT	CASSPGQANTEAFF
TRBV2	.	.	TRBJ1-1	TGTGCCAGCAGTCTCGTCTACACTGAAGCTTTCTTT	CASSLVYTEAFF
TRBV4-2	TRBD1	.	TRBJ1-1	TGTGCCAGCAGCCAAGGACAGGGAAACGTGAACACTGAAGCTTTCTTT	CASSQGQGNVNTEAFF
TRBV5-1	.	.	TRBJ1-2	TGCGCCAGCAGCCCGCTGGGAGGGTCCGGTCTGGACTATGGCTACACCTTC	CASSPLGGSGLDYGYTF
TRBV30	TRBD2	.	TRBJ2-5	TGTGCCTGGAGTGTACTAGCGGACCGGTTTCAAGAGACCCAGTACTTC	CAWSVLADRFQETQYF
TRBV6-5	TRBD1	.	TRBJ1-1	TGTGCCAGCAGTTACTCTGGGACAGGGACTGAAGCTTTCTTT	CASSYSGTGTEAFF
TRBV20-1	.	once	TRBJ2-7	TGCAGTGCTAGTCCCTACTACGAGCAGTACTTC	CSASPYYEQYF
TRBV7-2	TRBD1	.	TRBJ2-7	TGTGCCAGCAGCTTAGCCACCGGGACAGGGAATGGCGAGCAGTACTTC	CASSLATGTGNGEQYF
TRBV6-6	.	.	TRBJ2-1	TGTGCCAGCAGAGGGCTAGCTAACCGTGTGAATGAGCAGTTCTTC	CASRGLANRVNEQFF
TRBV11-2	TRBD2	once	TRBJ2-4	TGTGCCAGCAGCTTAGATGATGGGACTAGAACCATTCAGTACTTC	CASSLDDGTRTIQYF
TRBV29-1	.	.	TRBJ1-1	TGCAGCGAGTGGGAGGGAACTGAAGCTTTCTTT	CSEWEGTEAFF
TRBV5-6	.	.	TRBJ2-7	TGTGCCAGCCGAGAGAGGGACAAATCCTACGAGCAGTACTTC	CASRERDKSYEQYF
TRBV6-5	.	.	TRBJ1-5	TGTGCCAGCAGTTACCGGGGGGAAAATCAGCCCCAGCATTTT	CASSYRGENQPQHF
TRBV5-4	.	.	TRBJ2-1	TGTGCCAGCAGCACCCGGGACTCCCAATGGAATGAGCAGTTCTTC	CASSTRDSQWNEQFF
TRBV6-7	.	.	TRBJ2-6	TGTGCCAGCAGTTCTTTTCTTCTCTCTGGGGCCAACGTCCTGACTTTC	CASSSFLLSGANVLTF
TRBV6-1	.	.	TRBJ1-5	TGTGCCAGCAGAAATACAGGGTCGGGTCAGCCCCAGCATTTT	CASRNTGSGQPQHF
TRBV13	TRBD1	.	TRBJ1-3	TGTGCCAGCAGCTCGACTCGACAGGGTGGAAACACCATATATTTT	CASSSTRQGGNTIYF
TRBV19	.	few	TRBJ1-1	TGTGCCAGTAGTATGCCAGGGCTGAACACTGAAGCTTTCTTT	CASSMPGLNTEAFF
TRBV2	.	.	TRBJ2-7	TGTGCCAGCAGTGCCGCCGACAGTTACGAGCAGTACTTC	CASSAADSYEQYF
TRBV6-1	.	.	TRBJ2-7	TGTGCCAGCAGTGAAGTGGGGCAGGGCTACGAGCAGTACTTC	CASSEVGQGYEQYF
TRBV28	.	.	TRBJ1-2	TGTGCCAGCAGTTCCCTCCTGTCCTTTAACTATGGCTACACCTTC	CASSSLLSFNYGYTF
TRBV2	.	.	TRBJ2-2	TGTGCCAGCAGACGAGAGATAAACACCGGGGAGCTGTTTTTT	CASRREINTGELFF
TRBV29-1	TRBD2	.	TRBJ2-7	TGCAGCGTCCGGGGACTAGGGGCCTACGAGCAGTACTTC	CSVRGLGAYEQYF
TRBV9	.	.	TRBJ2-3	TGTGCCAGCAGCGCCGTTCTTTCTAGCACAGATACGCAGTATTTT	CASSAVLSSTDTQYF
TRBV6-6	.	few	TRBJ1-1	TGTGCCAGCAGCCAAAGCAGGGGTTTGAACACTGAAGCTTTCTTT	CASSQSRGLNTEAFF
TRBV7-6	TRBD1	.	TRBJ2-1	TGTGCCAGCAGCTTAGTCCAGGGGGCGAATGAGCAGTTCTTC	CASSLVQGANEQFF
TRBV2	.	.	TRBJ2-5	TGTGCCAGCAGTGAATCGGAGACCCAGTACTTC	CASSESETQYF
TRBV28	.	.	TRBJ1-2	TGTGCCAGCAGTTTAGGGGGGGGAACTGGCTACACCTTC	CASSLGGGTGYTF
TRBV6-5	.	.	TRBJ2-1	TGTGCCAGCAGTACATCAGGGGCCACCTACAATGAGCAGTTCTTC	CASSTSGATYNEQFF
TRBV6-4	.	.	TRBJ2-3	TGTGCCAGCAGTGACACAGGTAGCACAGATACGCAGTATTTT	CASSDTGSTDTQYF
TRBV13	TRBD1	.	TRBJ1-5	TGTGCCAGCAGCTTAGGCCGGGACAGGGTTTTACATTTT	CASSLGRDRVLHF
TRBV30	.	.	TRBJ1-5	TGTGCCTGGAGTAACCGGGTCAATCAGCCCCAGCATTTT	CAWSNRVNQPQHF
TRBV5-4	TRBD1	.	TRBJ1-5	TGTGCCAGCAGCTCTTGGGGACAGGGGGCCAATCAGCCCCAGCATTTT	CASSSWGQGANQPQHF
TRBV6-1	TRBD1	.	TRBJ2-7	TGTGCCAGCAGGGAGCACAGGGGCCTCTCCTACGAGCAGTACTTC	CASREHRGLSYEQYF